A single sample is the source of the 30 T cell receptor beta chains below, sequenced in a study of long-term antiretroviral therapy in people with HIV. Survey level was the resolution at which the v3.0 immunoSEQ assay ran. Measured with immunoSEQ multiplex PCR; TCRdb has only the in-frame clones, and not every one. The table has over 15,000 clones, 75% to 85% seen once. The sample here was unsorted PBMCs, taken 0.3 years after starting antiretroviral therapy. These receptors all come from a man aged 18 to 35 with HIV.

The chain uses TRBV18 and TRBJ2-1; TRBD2 matches 8 bases. Germline loops: CDR1 KGHSH, CDR2 LQKENI. This CDR3 has 14 residues. Unmatched junction bases numbered 9, after V lost 2 bases and J lost 12 bases. The CDR3 DNA is TGTGCCAGCTCACCAGCGGGGGGACCACCTGGGCAGTTCTTC. Amino acids: CASSPAGGPPGQFF.

The V call is TRBV14, the J call TRBJ2-3; no firm D call. Trimming stripped 0 bases from V and 4 bases from J, with 17 bases between. This CDR3 has 17 amino acids. CDR1 and CDR2 (germline): SGHDN, FVKESK. CDR3 residues: CASSQDLLESGADTQYF. In DNA form, the CDR3 reads TGTGCCAGCAGCCAAGACCTCCTGGAATCCGGTGCAGATACGCAGTATTTT.

V usage is TRBV6-5 and J usage is TRBJ1-1; D possibly corresponds to TRBD1 (6 bases). The germline V gene has CDR1 MNHEY and CDR2 SVGAGI. V shed 2 bases and J shed 4 bases, with 14 bases lying between them. The CDR3 runs to 15 residues. The CDR3 here is CASSYTGAMGTEAFF. Here the CDR3 DNA reads TGTGCCAGCAGTTACACGGGGGCAATGGGCACTGAAGCTTTCTTT.

A word on this clone: The same CDR3 arises from other DNA sequences in this sample as well. The chain joins TRBV4-1 to TRBJ1-6; 8 bases match TRBD1. This CDR3 comprises 14 residues. Germline loops: CDR1 MGHRA, CDR2 YSYEKL. The junction had 3 bases not matched to a gene; V was cut back by 1 base and J by 10 bases. CDR3 coding DNA: TGCGCCAGCAGCCAAGCAGGGGGCGGATCACCCCTCCACTTT. Translating it yields CASSQAGGGSPLHF.

The rearrangement joins TRBV29-1 to TRBJ1-4, with D maybe TRBD1 (5 bases). The V and J ends lost 4 bases and 8 bases respectively, with 8 bases between them. Germline CDR1 is SQVTM and CDR2 is ANQGSEA. This CDR3 is 11 amino acids long. CDR3 in DNA: TGCAGCGTTGCGGCAGGGGAAAAACTGTTTTTT. Protein product: CSVAAGEKLFF.

The CDR3 bases are TGTGCCAGCAGTGAATCCAGGGTATGGTTCGGGGAGCTGTTTTTT. This translates into CASSESRVWFGELFF. This sequence joins TRBV25-1 and TRBJ2-2; possibly TRBD1 for D (5 bases). This CDR3 comprises 15 residues. The V gene lost 1 base and the J gene lost 7 bases, with 13 bases spanning the gap. CDR1 and CDR2 from the germline V gene are MGHDK and SYGVNS.

V gene TRBV27 combines with J gene TRBJ2-7; D is ambiguous. The V gene's germline CDR1 is MNHEY and CDR2 SMNVEV (reference sequence). The CDR3 extends over 12 amino acids. The V end lost 10 bases, the J end lost 3 bases, and 13 bases lay between the germline ends. The chain's CDR3 is CATLKKGYEQYF. For the CDR3, the DNA is TGTGCCACCCTAAAAAAGGGCTACGAGCAGTACTTC.

The gene calls are TRBV6-6 and TRBJ1-6; the match to TRBD1 covers 8 bases. CDR3 length equals 15 residues. The trim removed 2 bases at V and 8 bases at J, leaving 5 bases unmatched. Germline V gene lookup returns CDR1 MNHNY and CDR2 SVGAGI (reference sequence). CDR3 sequence: CASSYPTGEDSPLHF. CDR3 DNA sequence: TGTGCCAGCAGTTACCCGACAGGGGAGGATTCACCCCTCCACTTT.

This sequence joins TRBV5-1 and TRBJ2-1; TRBD2 aligns across 9 bases. The V and J ends lost 7 bases and 3 bases, in that order; junction bases with no gene match: 5. The germline V gene has CDR1 SGHRS and CDR2 YFSETQ. This CDR3 contains 14 residues. The CDR3 protein is CASVAGDGYNEQFF. The CDR3 DNA follows: TGCGCCAGCGTAGCGGGGGATGGCTACAATGAGCAGTTCTTC.

This clone was seen a single time. The V call is TRBV2, the J call TRBJ2-7, with D uncertain. This CDR3 comprises 12 residues. The germline V gene has CDR1 SNHLY and CDR2 FYNNEI. The V end lost 3 bases, the J end lost 1 base, and 4 bases lay between the germline ends. The CDR3 DNA reads TGTGCCAGCAGTGATATTTCCTACGAGCAGTACTTC. Translating gives CASSDISYEQYF.

The rearrangement links TRBV6-1 to TRBJ1-1; D possibly corresponds to TRBD1 (5 bases). There are 12 residues in the CDR3. Between the trimmed V and J ends, which lost 6 bases and 3 bases, there was a span of 8 bases. Germline-derived CDR1 and CDR2 are MNHNS and SASEGT. The DNA for the CDR3 is TGTGCCAGCAGAGGGGCGGACACTGAAGCTTTCTTT. Protein: CASRGADTEAFF.

The CDR3 DNA sequence: TGTGCCAGCAGCGGACTAGCGGGGGGGAGAGAGACCCAGTACTTC. Translating gives CASSGLAGGRETQYF. V usage is TRBV5-4 and J usage is TRBJ2-5, with TRBD2 matching over 15 bases. Germline values: CDR1 SGHNT, CDR2 YYREEE (reference sequence). This CDR3 has 15 residues. J was trimmed by 4 bases and V by 4 bases; bases with no gene match: 2.

The CDR3 nucleotides are TGTGCCAGCAGTGAATTGGAATCGGTGGCGGGGGCCTACAATGAGCAGTTCTTC. Protein: CASSELESVAGAYNEQFF. The V gene is TRBV2, the J gene TRBJ2-1; TRBD2 matches at 7 bases. Germline V gene data show CDR1 as SNHLY and CDR2 as FYNNEI. This CDR3 has 18 residues. V gave up 2 bases and J gave up 2 bases; unmatched junction bases: 12.

The chain combines TRBV5-6 with TRBJ2-5; the D is unclear. V shed 3 bases and J shed 5 bases, with 11 bases lying between them. CDR1 SGHDT and CDR2 YYEEEE come from the germline V gene. The CDR3 has 13 amino acids. The CDR3 here is CASSSGGWETQYF. CDR3 DNA sequence: TGTGCCAGCAGCTCCGGTGGCTGGGAGACCCAGTACTTC. Filled out from reference TRBV5-6 and TRBJ2-5, the complete variable domain reads DAGVTQSPTHLIKTRGQQVTLRCSPKSGHDTVSWYQQALGQGPQFIFQYYEEEERQRGNFPDRFSGHQFPNYSSELNVNALLLGDSALYLCASSSGGWETQYFGPGTRLLVL.

The V gene is TRBV5-5, the J gene TRBJ2-3; the D call may be TRBD1 or TRBD2 (6 bases each). The V gene's germline CDR1 is SGHKS and CDR2 YYEKEE (reference sequence). The V end was cut by 4 bases, the J end by 0 bases, with 18 bases between. The CDR3 totals 17 residues. The DNA for the CDR3 is TGTGCCAGCAGCCCCCGGGGGCGGTATACTAGCACAGATACGCAGTATTTT. It codes for CASSPRGRYTSTDTQYF.

The rearrangement uses TRBV7-9 and TRBJ1-4; a weak D match, TRBD1 (5 bases). The V end was cut by 0 bases, the J end by 0 bases, with 5 bases between. The CDR3 consists of 15 residues. Germline values: CDR1 SEHNR, CDR2 FQNEAQ (reference sequence). DNA for the CDR3: TGTGCCAGCAGCTTAGCGGGGGCAACTAATGAAAAACTGTTTTTT. The encoded protein is CASSLAGATNEKLFF. Full variable domain (outside the CDR3, taken from reference TRBV7-9 and TRBJ1-4): DTGVSQNPRHKITKRGQNVTFRCDPISEHNRLYWYRQTLGQGPEFLTYFQNEAQLEKSRLLSDRFSAERPKGSFSTLEIQRTEQGDSAMYLCASSLAGATNEKLFFGSGTQLSVL.

The chain links TRBV6-1 to TRBJ1-6; D is uncertain. V lost 6 bases and J 0 bases, leaving 9 bases between the germline ends. Germline CDR1 MNHNS, CDR2 SASEGT. The CDR3 contains 15 residues. The CDR3 sequence: CASRASDSYNSPLHF. CDR3 sequence (DNA): TGTGCCAGCAGGGCCAGTGACTCCTATAATTCACCCCTCCACTTT.

The table lists this clone with a count of one. The V gene is TRBV7-2, the J gene TRBJ1-1; 7 bases are shared with TRBD1. The length of the CDR3 is 13 residues. J lost 5 bases, V lost 3 bases, and 3 bases had no gene match. The germline CDR1 and CDR2 sequences are SGHTA and FQGNSA. CDR3 loop: CASSFTGETEAFF. DNA for the CDR3: TGTGCCAGCAGCTTCACAGGGGAAACTGAAGCTTTCTTT.

The chain carries TRBV7-2 and TRBJ2-7; D is uncertain. This CDR3 spans 13 amino acids. The germline V gene encodes CDR1 SGHTA and CDR2 FQGNSA. V lost 5 bases to trimming and J lost 1 base, with 9 bases between them. CDR3 DNA sequence: TGTGCCAGCAGCGTTGACAATTCCTACGAGCAGTACGTC. Amino acid sequence: CASSVDNSYEQYV.

This chain links TRBV25-1 with TRBJ1-5; 8 nucleotides line up with TRBD1. V was pared by 8 bases and J by 4 bases, with 4 bases of the junction left unmatched. CDR3 size: 13 residues. Per the germline V gene, CDR1 is MGHDK and CDR2 is SYGVNS. CDR3 region: CASQGARNQPQHF. Here the CDR3 DNA reads TGTGCCAGCCAGGGGGCCCGAAATCAGCCCCAGCATTTT.

The chain carries TRBV27 and TRBJ2-3; perhaps D is TRBD1 or TRBD2 (5 bases each). The CDR3 consists of 17 residues. Germline-derived CDR1 and CDR2 are MNHEY and SMNVEV (reference sequence). The V gene lost 2 bases and the J gene lost 0 bases, with 15 bases spanning the gap. This CDR3 is CASSLGTPGRSTDTQYF. In nucleotides, the CDR3 is TGTGCCAGCAGTTTAGGGACCCCGGGACGCAGCACAGATACGCAGTATTTT.

The chain employs TRBV21-1 and TRBJ1-6. TRBV21-1 is a pseudogene segment. The CDR3 loop spans 15 amino acids. The CDR3 spells CASSTSGGGNSPLHF. In DNA form, the CDR3 reads TGTGCCAGCAGCACTTCCGGTGGGGGGAATTCACCCCTCCACTTT.

The rearrangement links TRBV19 to TRBJ2-3, with D hard to call. The germline V and J ends were trimmed by 4 bases and 3 bases, with 2 bases remaining between them. Looked up from germline, CDR1 is LNHDA and CDR2 is SQIVND (reference sequence). This CDR3 has 11 amino acids. Written as DNA, the CDR3 is TGTGCCAGTAGTAGAACAGATACGCAGTATTTT. Protein: CASSRTDTQYF.

A few counts support this clone. This chain uses TRBV19 with TRBJ1-5, with D possibly being TRBD1 (6 bases). The CDR3 covers 13 residues. V shed 6 bases and J shed 9 bases, with 15 bases lying between them. The V gene's germline CDR1 is LNHDA and CDR2 SQIVND (reference sequence). The CDR3 region is CASSEGGFGPQHF. CDR3 DNA sequence: TGTGCCAGTAGCGAAGGGGGGTTTGGGCCCCAGCATTTT.

The V and J genes are TRBV6-6 and TRBJ1-2; a weak D match, TRBD1 (5 bases). CDR1 MNHNY and CDR2 SVGAGI come from the germline V gene (reference sequence). The CDR3 has 14 amino acids. Trimming removed 2 bases from V and 1 base from J, with 8 bases in between. This CDR3 is CASSYGAGNYGYTF. Here the CDR3 DNA reads TGTGCCAGCAGTTACGGGGCGGGTAACTATGGCTACACCTTC.

Only a few counts were recorded for this clone. The rearrangement joins TRBV13 to TRBJ1-3, with D tentatively TRBD1 (5 bases). V was cut by 7 bases and J by 8 bases, with 12 bases left in between. The CDR3 runs 12 residues. Germline-derived CDR1 and CDR2 are PRHDT and FYEKMQ (reference sequence). DNA of the CDR3: TGTGCCAGCACGACAGCAGGGCACACCATATATTTT. Translated, it gives CASTTAGHTIYF.

The gene calls are TRBV6-6 and TRBJ1-6; D is unresolved. The V and J ends lost 6 bases and 11 bases respectively, with 11 bases between them. Germline values: CDR1 MNHNY, CDR2 SVGAGI (reference sequence). The CDR3 length is 12 residues. The CDR3 DNA reads TGTGCCAGCAGCCTGCTAAGCGCACCCCTCCACTTT. It yields the protein CASSLLSAPLHF.

The CDR3 loop is CASSILDRVRNTGELFF. The DNA of the CDR3 is TGTGCCAGTAGTATATTGGACAGGGTTAGGAACACCGGGGAGCTGTTTTTT. This sequence joins TRBV19 and TRBJ2-2; 8 nucleotides match TRBD1. The CDR3 covers 17 residues. V gave up 2 bases and J gave up 1 base; unmatched junction bases: 6. Germline loops: CDR1 LNHDA, CDR2 SQIVND (reference sequence).

This chain uses TRBV4-1 with TRBJ2-1, with D possibly matching TRBD2 (5 bases). Germline CDR1 and CDR2: MGHRA and YSYEKL. The CDR3 spans 17 residues. Between the trimmed V and J ends, which lost 4 bases and 0 bases, there was a span of 16 bases. DNA of the CDR3: TGCGCCAGCAGCCCGAGGGATAGCGAGAGCTCCTACAATGAGCAGTTCTTC. Its translation is CASSPRDSESSYNEQFF.

The J gene is TRBJ2-3, the V gene TRBV6-4; TRBD1 is a possible D gene (5 bases). Trimming left V 3 bases short and J 4 bases short, with 14 bases between. Germline V gene lookup returns CDR1 MRHNA and CDR2 SNTAGT. This CDR3 region has 15 residues. The chain's CDR3 is CASSEQGVASDTQYF. For the CDR3, the DNA is TGTGCCAGCAGTGAGCAGGGTGTCGCCTCAGATACGCAGTATTTT.